Shown below are 16 T cell receptor beta chains from a single sample sequenced in a study of blood T cells in healthy people across ages. A sample-barcoded 5' primer and a J-beta primer mix were used in a second PCR of roughly 6 to 11 cycles. TCRdb reanalysed the 5' RACE reads using MiXCR and keeps one entry per CDR3 protein. Of approximately 1.5 million distinct CDR3 sequences detected, 42% appear once; the ten largest clones hold about 4%. The sample comprised blood. The receptors stem from a woman aged 18-29 years in good health.

The chain employs TRBV25-1 and TRBJ2-4; no clear D. The J call may be wrong; the DNA end is better matched by TRBJ2-7. Per the germline V gene, CDR1 is MGHDK and CDR2 is SYGVNS. This CDR3 is built from 11 residues. The CDR3: CASSGRDEQYF. In DNA form, the CDR3 reads TGTGCCAGCAGTGGTAGGGACGAGCAGTACTTC.

This clonotype was seen a handful of times. This chain connects TRBV29-1 to TRBJ2-7; 9 nucleotides line up with TRBD1. CDR3 size: 14 residues. Germline V lookup: CDR1 SQVTM, CDR2 ANQGSEA. V trimming: 7 bases; J trimming: 1 base; junction bases outside the gene matches: 8. The CDR3 nucleotides are TGCAGCGAGGCGTGGGACAGGGTTTCCTACGAGCAGTACTTC. The encoded protein is CSEAWDRVSYEQYF.

This sequence joins TRBV7-2 and TRBJ2-1; no reliable D call. The CDR3 contains 14 residues. The germline V and J ends were trimmed by 6 bases and 0 bases, with 9 bases remaining between them. Germline values: CDR1 SGHTA, CDR2 FQGNSA. The CDR3, as DNA: TGTGCCAGCAGGCCCGTCGGCTCCTACAATGAGCAGTTCTTC. Translated, it gives CASRPVGSYNEQFF.

This clonotype was detected a few times. The chain is built from TRBV5-6 and TRBJ2-3; 7 bases match TRBD1. The germline gives CDR1 SGHDT, CDR2 YYEEEE. Unmatched junction bases numbered 5, after V lost 4 bases and J lost 0 bases. This CDR3 is 15 amino acids long. For the CDR3, the DNA is TGTGCCAGCAGCGGAACAGGGGAAAGCACAGATACGCAGTATTTT. Translated, it gives CASSGTGESTDTQYF.

This clonotype occurred a few times. The chain joins TRBV4-1 to TRBJ1-2; perhaps TRBD1 as D (5 bases). Germline CDR1 and CDR2: MGHRA and YSYEKL. With 4 bases removed from V and 8 bases from J, the gap between germline ends came to 20 bases. This CDR3 spans 15 amino acids. The CDR3 nucleotides are TGCGCCAGCAGCCCCGACAGTGCTCCCGGATTAGGCTACACCTTC. Its protein is CASSPDSAPGLGYTF.

This clonotype appeared a few times. CDR3 sequence: CASSQASGGHGYTF. The CDR3 nucleotides are TGTGCCAGCAGCCAAGCGTCCGGAGGCCATGGCTACACCTTC. V and J are TRBV3-1 and TRBJ1-2; D unresolved. The V end was cut by 1 base, the J end by 6 bases, with 12 bases between. Germline CDR1 and CDR2: LGHDT and YNNKEL (reference sequence). The CDR3 sequence is 14 residues long.

There are many counts of this clonotype. The CDR3 DNA follows: TGTGCCATCAGTGGAGGGGTTAACACTGAAGCTTTCTTT. Protein: CAISGGVNTEAFF. The rearrangement uses TRBV10-3 and TRBJ1-1; the D gene is possibly TRBD1 (5 bases). Looked up from germline, CDR1 is ENHRY and CDR2 is SYGVKD. The V end was cut by 4 bases, the J end by 2 bases, with 8 bases between. The CDR3 runs 13 residues.

The rearrangement uses TRBV20-1 and TRBJ2-7, with 8 nucleotides matching TRBD1. This CDR3 contains 15 residues. CDR1 and CDR2 from the germline V gene are DFQATT and SNEGSKA (reference sequence). The V segment lost 6 bases and the J segment 0 bases; nucleotides outside the gene matches: 10. CDR3 nucleotides: TGCAGTGCCCGCAACCCAGGACAGGGCTCCTACGAGCAGTACTTC. Translated: CSARNPGQGSYEQYF.

This clonotype occurred a few times. The V call is TRBV20-1, the J call TRBJ2-7; D might be TRBD2 (7 bases). Trimming shortened V by 0 bases and J by 4 bases, and 19 bases separated the two germline ends. CDR1 and CDR2 (germline): DFQATT, SNEGSKA (reference sequence). This CDR3 has 16 residues. The chain's CDR3 is CSARDLRRGGGYEQYF. CDR3 in DNA: TGCAGTGCTAGAGATCTCCGGCGAGGGGGGGGTTACGAGCAGTACTTC.

CDR3 sequence reads: CSAALAGLYEQYF. The CDR3 DNA follows: TGCAGCGCGGCACTAGCGGGATTGTACGAGCAGTACTTC. V gene TRBV29-1 combines with J gene TRBJ2-7; 10 nucleotides agree with TRBD2. Germline V gene sequence: CDR1 SQVTM, CDR2 ANQGSEA. The CDR3 length is 13 residues. J was trimmed by 4 bases and V by 7 bases; bases with no gene match: 7.

This clonotype has only a few counts. CDR3 residues: CASSPNNRGRDEQYF. The CDR3 nucleotides read TGCGCCAGCAGCCCTAATAACAGGGGGAGAGACGAGCAGTACTTC. The chain recombines TRBV4-1 with TRBJ2-7, with 8 nucleotides matching TRBD1. The germline gives CDR1 MGHRA, CDR2 YSYEKL. The V gene end was trimmed by 4 bases and the J gene end by 5 bases; junction bases not matched to a gene: 10. The CDR3 is made up of 15 amino acids.

The rearrangement joins TRBV12-3 or TRBV12-4 to TRBJ2-1; tentative D call: TRBD1 (7 bases). V was clipped by 7 bases and J by 8 bases, with 21 bases between them. The CDR3 sequence is 15 residues long. DNA for the CDR3: TGTGCCAGCACCACAGGGACAGCAAGGGGGGATGAGCAGTTCTTC. This gives the protein CASTTGTARGDEQFF.

The chain uses TRBV4-1 and TRBJ1-2; TRBD1 agrees at 7 bases. From germline, CDR1 is MGHRA and CDR2 YSYEKL. V dropped 5 bases and J dropped 6; count of bases not matched to a gene: 9. This CDR3 contains 14 residues. The CDR3 here is CASSLLRGLDGYTF. CDR3 in DNA: TGCGCCAGCAGCTTACTCAGGGGGTTAGATGGCTACACCTTC.

The chain links TRBV9 to TRBJ2-3; 7 positions agree with TRBD1. Germline CDR1 and CDR2: SGDLS and YYNGEE. The junction had 7 bases not matched to a gene; V was cut back by 4 bases and J by 2 bases. This CDR3 contains 15 residues. CDR3 in amino acids: CASSPRGTDTDTQYF. CDR3 sequence (DNA): TGTGCCAGCAGCCCCCGTGGGACAGACACAGATACGCAGTATTTT.

This chain joins TRBV29-1 and TRBJ2-5, with D possibly matching TRBD2 (6 bases). The CDR3 has 15 amino acids. Trimming cost V 4 bases and J 13 bases, with 28 bases left between them. Per germline, CDR1 SQVTM and CDR2 ANQGSEA. CDR3 nucleotides: TGCAGCGTTGGGGCTCTTAGCGGACCCTTCTACGAGCGGTACTTC. Translation: CSVGALSGPFYERYF.

The chain combines TRBV27 with TRBJ2-1, with no clear D. Gene TRBJ2-7 matches the end of the DNA better, so the J call may be wrong. The CDR3 is 15 amino acids. Germline loops: CDR1 MNHEY, CDR2 SMNVEV (reference sequence). CDR3 sequence (DNA): TGTGCCAGCAGTACCACTTTAAGCTCCTACAATGAGCAGTACTTC. This codes for CASSTTLSSYNEQYF.